The rows below give T cell receptor beta chains drawn from one sample of a study of T cell repertoires in cytomegalovirus infection. TCRdb re-analysed the reads in MiXCR, keeping a single row per CDR3 protein. The sample lists 680,000 or so distinct CDR3 sequences; roughly 36% were seen once. For these receptors, no antigen is known. The source material was cultured PBMCs, sampled from culture after CMV antigen stimulation. These receptors were collected from a human donor in good health (CMV status not recorded). Some clones in this sample may be carry-over from other donors' samples. Each CDR3 is given with its conserved first and last residue. D genes are given only for firm matches. Size is stated for part of the rows, as once, few or many counts, or as a class when the clone is expanded.

V gene: TRBV6-2/TRBV6-3; clone size: NA; J gene: TRBJ2-4; CDR3 length: 15; D gene: NA; CDR3 DNA: TGTGCCAGCCGCTCCCCGGGCGTAGCCAAAAACATTCAGTACTTC; CDR3 protein: CASRSPGVAKNIQYF
V gene: TRBV24-1; clone size: NA; J gene: TRBJ2-1; CDR3 length: 13; D gene: TRBD2; CDR3 DNA: TGTGCCACCGCCCCGGGCGGGGGCAATGAGCAGTTCTTC; CDR3 protein: CATAPGGGNEQFF
V gene: TRBV12-3/TRBV12-4; clone size: once; J gene: TRBJ1-6; CDR3 length: 15; D gene: NA; CDR3 DNA: TGTGCCAGCAGTTTAAGGACAGCTACGAATTCACCCCTCCACTTT; CDR3 protein: CASSLRTATNSPLHF
V gene: TRBV6-1; clone size: NA; J gene: TRBJ2-1; CDR3 length: 15; D gene: NA; CDR3 DNA: TGTGCCAGCAGTGAATCCCCAGACCGTGGCAATGAGCAGTTCTTC; CDR3 protein: CASSESPDRGNEQFF
V gene: TRBV28; clone size: few; J gene: TRBJ2-7; CDR3 length: 13; D gene: NA; CDR3 DNA: TGTGCCAGCAGGGGGCCCGACTCCTACGAGCAGTACTTC; CDR3 protein: CASRGPDSYEQYF
V gene: TRBV6-6; clone size: few; J gene: TRBJ2-5; CDR3 length: 14; D gene: NA; CDR3 DNA: TGTGCCAGCAGTTACTCCTTTTACCAAGAGACCCAGTACTTC; CDR3 protein: CASSYSFYQETQYF
V gene: TRBV25-1; clone size: NA; J gene: TRBJ1-1; CDR3 length: 15; D gene: TRBD1; CDR3 DNA: TGTGCCAGCAGTGCTCCGGGACAGGCGAACACTGAAGCTTTCTTT; CDR3 protein: CASSAPGQANTEAFF
V gene: TRBV6-2/TRBV6-3; clone size: few; J gene: TRBJ1-2; CDR3 length: 12; D gene: NA; CDR3 DNA: TGTGCCAGCAGTAAGACAAGCTATGGCTACACCTTC; CDR3 protein: CASSKTSYGYTF
V gene: TRBV6-6; clone size: NA; J gene: TRBJ2-2; CDR3 length: 17; D gene: TRBD2; CDR3 DNA: TGTGCCAGCAGTTACTCGGGACTAGCGGGAAACACCGGGGAGCTGTTTTTT; CDR3 protein: CASSYSGLAGNTGELFF
V gene: TRBV12-3/TRBV12-4; clone size: NA; J gene: TRBJ2-7; CDR3 length: 13; D gene: NA; CDR3 DNA: TGTGCCAGCAGTTTATCAGGCAGAGTGTATCCGTACTTC; CDR3 protein: CASSLSGRVYPYF
V gene: TRBV4-1; clone size: few; J gene: TRBJ1-2; CDR3 length: 14; D gene: NA; CDR3 DNA: TGCGCCAGCAGCCCCCAACTCCCTGACTATGGCTACACCTTC; CDR3 protein: CASSPQLPDYGYTF
V gene: TRBV7-9; clone size: NA; J gene: TRBJ2-7; CDR3 length: 14; D gene: TRBD2; CDR3 DNA: TGTGCCAGCAGGAGCGGGGCCAGCGCCTACGAGCAGTACTTC; CDR3 protein: CASRSGASAYEQYF
V gene: TRBV6-6; clone size: few; J gene: TRBJ2-1; CDR3 length: 17; D gene: TRBD2; CDR3 DNA: TGTGCCAGCAGTTACTCGTTGGCTAGCGGGAGGTTCAATGAGCAGTTCTTC; CDR3 protein: CASSYSLASGRFNEQFF
V gene: TRBV7-2; clone size: few; J gene: TRBJ2-5; CDR3 length: 15; D gene: TRBD1; CDR3 DNA: TGTGCCAGCAGTACACCAGGGACAGGGGCCTCCGCTGGGTACTTC; CDR3 protein: CASSTPGTGASAGYF
V gene: TRBV10-3; clone size: NA; J gene: TRBJ1-4; CDR3 length: 16; D gene: NA; CDR3 DNA: TGTGCCATCAGTGCCAGGGGAGGAAGGGGCAATGAAAAACTGTTTTTT; CDR3 protein: CAISARGGRGNEKLFF
V gene: TRBV7-6; clone size: NA; J gene: TRBJ2-3; CDR3 length: 15; D gene: TRBD2; CDR3 DNA: TGTGCCAGCAGCCCGACTAGCGGACTCACAGATACGCAGTATTTT; CDR3 protein: CASSPTSGLTDTQYF
V gene: TRBV20-1; clone size: few; J gene: TRBJ1-5; CDR3 length: 14; D gene: TRBD1; CDR3 DNA: TGCAGTGCTAGAGCAGGGGGCGGGTATCAGCCCCAGCATTTT; CDR3 protein: CSARAGGGYQPQHF
V gene: TRBV7-2; clone size: many; J gene: TRBJ1-4; CDR3 length: 14; D gene: NA; CDR3 DNA: TGTGCCAGCAGCTTCGGCGGTGGCTCTGAAAAACTGTTTTTT; CDR3 protein: CASSFGGGSEKLFF
V gene: TRBV7-2; clone size: many; J gene: TRBJ2-7; CDR3 length: 14; D gene: NA; CDR3 DNA: TGTGCCAGCAGCTCGGGACCGCATCCCTACGAGCAGTACTTC; CDR3 protein: CASSSGPHPYEQYF
V gene: TRBV5-4; clone size: NA; J gene: TRBJ1-1; CDR3 length: 14; D gene: NA; CDR3 DNA: TGTGCCAGCGGTTACACAGGGAAAGGCACTGAAGCTTTCTTT; CDR3 protein: CASGYTGKGTEAFF
V gene: TRBV7-9; clone size: many; J gene: TRBJ1-4; CDR3 length: 14; D gene: TRBD1; CDR3 DNA: TGTGCCAGCAGCTCCGGGACAGGGACTGAAAAACTGTTTTTT; CDR3 protein: CASSSGTGTEKLFF
V gene: TRBV5-1; clone size: few; J gene: TRBJ2-3; CDR3 length: 19; D gene: NA; CDR3 DNA: TGCGCCAGCAGCTTCAGACCTCCAACGGCTCGTTCTAGCACAGATACGCAGTATTTT; CDR3 protein: CASSFRPPTARSSTDTQYF
V gene: TRBV30; clone size: once; J gene: TRBJ2-7; CDR3 length: 14; D gene: NA; CDR3 DNA: TGTGCCTGGAGCCTGGGGCTAGGGGTCTACGAGCAGTACTTC; CDR3 protein: CAWSLGLGVYEQYF
V gene: TRBV5-4; clone size: NA; J gene: TRBJ1-3; CDR3 length: 14; D gene: TRBD1; CDR3 DNA: TGTGCCAGCAGCTCGGGACAGGGATTAAACACCATATATTTT; CDR3 protein: CASSSGQGLNTIYF
V gene: TRBV5-6; clone size: once; J gene: TRBJ2-7; CDR3 length: 13; D gene: TRBD2; CDR3 DNA: TGTGCCAGCAGCGTGGGGAGGGTTCCGTCGCAGTACTTC; CDR3 protein: CASSVGRVPSQYF
V gene: TRBV20-1; clone size: few; J gene: TRBJ1-2; CDR3 length: 15; D gene: TRBD1; CDR3 DNA: TGCAGTGCTAGAGGGACAGGTGATAAGGTCTATGGCTACACCTTC; CDR3 protein: CSARGTGDKVYGYTF
V gene: TRBV12-3/TRBV12-4; clone size: NA; J gene: TRBJ2-7; CDR3 length: 15; D gene: NA; CDR3 DNA: TGTGCCAGCAGCCCTCCGGGGGCGGGTAGTTACGAGCAGTACTTC; CDR3 protein: CASSPPGAGSYEQYF
V gene: TRBV6-2/TRBV6-3; clone size: few; J gene: TRBJ1-1; CDR3 length: 15; D gene: NA; CDR3 DNA: TGTGCCACCTCGAAGCGTGGATGGGGGAACACTGAAGCTTTCTTT; CDR3 protein: CATSKRGWGNTEAFF
V gene: TRBV15; clone size: NA; J gene: TRBJ2-1; CDR3 length: 17; D gene: TRBD2; CDR3 DNA: TGTGCCACCAGCAGAGATAGGGGACTAGGGCCGATGGGGGAGCAGTTCTTC; CDR3 protein: CATSRDRGLGPMGEQFF
V gene: TRBV6-5; clone size: few; J gene: TRBJ1-6; CDR3 length: 13; D gene: NA; CDR3 DNA: TGTGCCAGCCAGCGATCGCATAATTCACCCCTCCACTTT; CDR3 protein: CASQRSHNSPLHF
V gene: TRBV20-1; clone size: NA; J gene: TRBJ1-4; CDR3 length: 11; D gene: NA; CDR3 DNA: TGCAGTGCTAGCCGGGGGCAAAAACTGTTTTTT; CDR3 protein: CSASRGQKLFF
V gene: TRBV5-4; clone size: NA; J gene: TRBJ1-1; CDR3 length: 12; D gene: NA; CDR3 DNA: TGTGCCAGCAGCCGCACAAACGCTGAAGCTTTCTTT; CDR3 protein: CASSRTNAEAFF
V gene: TRBV7-9; clone size: many; J gene: TRBJ1-6; CDR3 length: 15; D gene: NA; CDR3 DNA: TGTGCCAGCAGCTCTTCGCCGGACAGAAATTCACCCCTCCACTTT; CDR3 protein: CASSSSPDRNSPLHF